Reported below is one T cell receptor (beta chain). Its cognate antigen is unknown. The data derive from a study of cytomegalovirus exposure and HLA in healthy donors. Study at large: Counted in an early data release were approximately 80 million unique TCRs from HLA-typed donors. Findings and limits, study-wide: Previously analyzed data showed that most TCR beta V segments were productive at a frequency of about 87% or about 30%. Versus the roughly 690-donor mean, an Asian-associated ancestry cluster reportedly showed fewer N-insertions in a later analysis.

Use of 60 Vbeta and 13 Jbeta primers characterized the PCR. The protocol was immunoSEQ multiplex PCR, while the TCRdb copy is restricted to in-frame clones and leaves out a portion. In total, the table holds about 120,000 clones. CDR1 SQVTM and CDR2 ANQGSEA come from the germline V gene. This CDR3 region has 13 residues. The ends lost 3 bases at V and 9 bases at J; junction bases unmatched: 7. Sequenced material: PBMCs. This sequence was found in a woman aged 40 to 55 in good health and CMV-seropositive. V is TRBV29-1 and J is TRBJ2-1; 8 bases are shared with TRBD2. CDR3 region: CSVDGTRMAEQFF. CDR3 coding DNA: TGCAGCGTTGACGGGACTAGAATGGCTGAGCAGTTCTTC.